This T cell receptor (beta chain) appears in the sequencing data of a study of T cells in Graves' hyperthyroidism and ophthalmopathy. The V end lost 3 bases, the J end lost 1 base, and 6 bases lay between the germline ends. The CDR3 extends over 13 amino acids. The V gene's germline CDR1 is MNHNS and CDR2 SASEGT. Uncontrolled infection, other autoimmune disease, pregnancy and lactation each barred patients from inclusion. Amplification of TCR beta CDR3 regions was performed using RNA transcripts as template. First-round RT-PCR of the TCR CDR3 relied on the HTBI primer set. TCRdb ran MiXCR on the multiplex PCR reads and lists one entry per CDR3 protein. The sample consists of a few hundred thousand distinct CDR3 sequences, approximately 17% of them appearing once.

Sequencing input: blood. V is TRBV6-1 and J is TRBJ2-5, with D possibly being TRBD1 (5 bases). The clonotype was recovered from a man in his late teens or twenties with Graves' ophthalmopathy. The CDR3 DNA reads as TGTGCCAGCAGTGAGCAGGGCCAAGAGACCCAGTACTTC. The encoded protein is CASSEQGQETQYF.